This entry describes one T cell receptor beta chain. Its antigen is currently unknown. Germline loops: CDR1 MRHNA, CDR2 SNTAGT. The CDR3 extends over 17 amino acids. V was trimmed by 2 bases and J by 0 bases, leaving 17 bases between them. The data originate from a study of T cell responses to AZD1222 COVID-19 vaccine. Whole-study findings and limits: The sample set comprised mostly white British donors with more females, and clonal diversity was possibly underestimated. Mapped onto spike, vaccine-associated CD4 TCRs spanned it and were dominant at 160-218 and 743-854. Seropositivity was recorded at baseline in only a handful of AZD1222 recipients.

Generated by immunoSEQ multiplex PCR, the TCRdb table keeps only in-frame clones and is missing some. The table has 130,000 or so clones, approximately 88% seen once; the top ten hold approximately 30%. This receptor was taken from an adult in good health. The V and J genes are TRBV6-4 and TRBJ2-7; D not certain. The sample was peripheral blood, taken on day 0 of AZD1222 vaccination. CDR3 sequence: CASSDPKGTSDSYEQYF. CDR3 nucleotides: TGTGCCAGCAGTGACCCGAAGGGTACCTCTGACTCCTACGAGCAGTACTTC.